This T cell receptor (beta chain) stems from a study of blood T cell repertoires in COVID-19. Study-level information: The United States, Italy and Spain provided the acute and convalescent COVID-19 samples. Nucleic acid was either cDNA or gDNA, and it came from T cells, B-cell-depleted T cells, or PBMCs.

CDR3 size: 17 residues. CDR1 and CDR2 (germline): KGHSH, LQKENI. The trim removed 3 bases at V and 0 bases at J, leaving 7 bases unmatched. Methods used by the authors: By means of reference gene primer amplification, nucleated cell counts were estimated. Using immunoSEQ multiplex PCR, the repertoire was profiled, and TCRdb retains in-frame clones only, with some absent. That table is the source of V, J and clone size, and D and trimming were worked out from the DNA. Of 250,000 to 350,000 clones listed, approximately 90% are singletons. The clonotype was recovered from a woman aged 55-69 years with acute or convalescent COVID-19. The specimen was peripheral blood. This chain links TRBV18 with TRBJ2-7; TRBD2 matches 11 bases. CDR3 sequence reads: CASSPPSLAGGSYEQYF. CDR3 coding DNA: TGTGCCAGCTCACCCCCGTCTCTAGCGGGGGGCTCCTACGAGCAGTACTTC. The full variable domain, in which reference TRBV18 and TRBJ2-7 provide the parts outside the CDR3, is NAGVMQNPRHLVRRRGQEARLRCSPMKGHSHVYWYRQLPEEGLKFMVYLQKENIIDESGMPKERFSAEFPKEGPSILRIQQVVRGDSAAYFCASSPPSLAGGSYEQYFGPGTRLTVT.